This entry lists 12 T cell receptor beta chains sequenced from one sample in a study of blood T cell repertoires in COVID-19. Libraries were prepared by immunoSEQ multiplex PCR; TCRdb keeps only in-frame clonotypes and omits some of them. The sample holds roughly 20,000 clones; roughly 88% are singletons and the top ten take 9.8%. Sequenced input: peripheral blood. The receptors were sampled from a man aged 35-49 years with active COVID-19.

This rearrangement joins TRBV6-5 to TRBJ1-1, with D possibly being TRBD1 (6 bases). Germline values: CDR1 MNHEY, CDR2 SVGAGI. Trimming shortened V by 2 bases and J by 1 base, and 8 bases separated the two germline ends. The CDR3 loop spans 14 amino acids. Written as DNA, the CDR3 is TGTGCCAGCAGTTACGGCAGGGGGAACACTGAAGCTTTCTTT. Amino acid sequence: CASSYGRGNTEAFF.

The rearrangement links TRBV4-3 to TRBJ1-3, with D possibly being TRBD1 (5 bases). This CDR3 comprises 18 residues. The V and J ends lost 1 base and 2 bases respectively, with 18 bases between them. The germline CDR1 and CDR2 sequences are LGHNA and YSLEER. The CDR3 region has the DNA TGCGCCAGCAGCCAAGTCCCCCCTTCAGGGTACACTGGAAACACCATATATTTT. This gives the protein CASSQVPPSGYTGNTIYF.

The rearrangement links TRBV15 to TRBJ2-7; possible D gene TRBD1, 5 bases. The V end lost 1 base, the J end lost 3 bases, and 10 bases lay between the germline ends. The CDR3 sequence is 14 residues long. Germline values: CDR1 LNHNV, CDR2 YYDKDF (reference sequence). Here the CDR3 reads CATSRGQTDYEQYF. The CDR3 coding sequence is TGTGCCACCAGCAGAGGACAGACAGACTACGAGCAGTACTTC.

The chain employs TRBV1 and TRBJ1-1; no DNA check was done on the table's D call, TRBD1. TRBV1 is a listed pseudogene. The CDR3 length is 17 residues. CDR3 region: CTSSQVKEGQMNTEAFF. CDR3 bases: TGCACCAGCAGCCAAGTCAAAGAAGGACAGATGAACACTGAAGCTTTCTTT.

The chain's CDR3 is CASFLGGTEAFF. CDR3 nucleotide sequence: TGTGCCAGCTTCTTGGGGGGCACTGAAGCTTTCTTT. The J gene is TRBJ1-1, the V gene TRBV18; TRBD1 is a possible D gene (5 bases). Germline V gene sequence: CDR1 KGHSH, CDR2 LQKENI. The CDR3 has 12 residues. V shed 7 bases and J shed 4 bases, with 10 bases lying between them.

The chain uses TRBV10-3 and TRBJ2-3, with 7 positions matching TRBD2. This CDR3 is 15 amino acids long. Germline V lookup: CDR1 ENHRY, CDR2 SYGVKD. The ends lost 4 bases at V and 0 bases at J; junction bases unmatched: 4. The CDR3 bases are TGTGCCATCAGTGGAGCGGGGCTTAGCACAGATACGCAGTATTTT. Translated: CAISGAGLSTDTQYF.

This sequence joins TRBV7-9 and TRBJ2-1; D gene uncertain. The germline V gene encodes CDR1 SEHNR and CDR2 FQNEAQ (reference sequence). V was clipped by 7 bases and J by 2 bases, with 12 bases between them. The CDR3 extends over 14 amino acids. The CDR3 DNA is TGTGCCAGCACCATGGCGACTCCCTACAATGAGCAGTTCTTC. Its translation: CASTMATPYNEQFF.

The chain has TRBV5-1 and TRBJ2-6; D might be TRBD1 (5 bases). Trimming pared 4 bases from V and 4 bases from J, leaving 12 bases between. This CDR3 spans 15 amino acids. Germline CDR1 is SGHRS and CDR2 is YFSETQ. DNA of the CDR3: TGCGCCAGCAGCCCTTTGGGGCCGGGGGCCAACGTCCTGACTTTC. Its protein is CASSPLGPGANVLTF.

The chain has TRBV30 and TRBJ2-2; D may be TRBD1 (7 bases). Trimming took off 2 bases at V and 0 bases at J, with 22 bases between the two ends. Germline V CDR1 and CDR2: GTSNPN, SVGIG (reference sequence). This CDR3 region has 19 residues. The CDR3 region has the DNA TGTGCCTGGAGTTCAGGGGGGTTCGGAGCGGCTCCGAACACCGGGGAGCTGTTTTTT. This sequence encodes CAWSSGGFGAAPNTGELFF.

The CDR3 is CASITGPGLAYTGELFF. As DNA, the CDR3 is TGTGCCAGCATCACCGGTCCCGGACTAGCCTACACCGGGGAGCTGTTTTTT. The chain carries TRBV7-8 and TRBJ2-2, with 8 bases lining up with TRBD2. This CDR3 spans 17 amino acids. V shed 7 bases and J 3 bases; nucleotides not matched to a gene: 13. CDR1 SGHVS and CDR2 FQNEAQ come from the germline V gene.

The rearrangement joins TRBV19 to TRBJ2-7, with D possibly being TRBD2 (6 bases). V lost 5 bases and J 5 bases, leaving 16 bases between the germline ends. The CDR3 has 14 amino acids. Germline lookup yields CDR1 LNHDA and CDR2 SQIVND (reference sequence). CDR3 protein: CASSSEGPWDEQYF. The CDR3 DNA sequence: TGTGCCAGTAGTTCGGAGGGTCCTTGGGACGAGCAGTACTTC.

The rearrangement uses TRBV13 and TRBJ1-3; 8 bases line up with TRBD1. V lost 5 bases, J lost 2 bases, and 5 bases stayed unmatched. The germline V gene has CDR1 PRHDT and CDR2 FYEKMQ (reference sequence). This CDR3 has 15 residues. The CDR3 protein is CASSPGTGAGNTIYF. The CDR3 DNA reads as TGTGCCAGCAGCCCCGGGACAGGAGCTGGAAACACCATATATTTT.